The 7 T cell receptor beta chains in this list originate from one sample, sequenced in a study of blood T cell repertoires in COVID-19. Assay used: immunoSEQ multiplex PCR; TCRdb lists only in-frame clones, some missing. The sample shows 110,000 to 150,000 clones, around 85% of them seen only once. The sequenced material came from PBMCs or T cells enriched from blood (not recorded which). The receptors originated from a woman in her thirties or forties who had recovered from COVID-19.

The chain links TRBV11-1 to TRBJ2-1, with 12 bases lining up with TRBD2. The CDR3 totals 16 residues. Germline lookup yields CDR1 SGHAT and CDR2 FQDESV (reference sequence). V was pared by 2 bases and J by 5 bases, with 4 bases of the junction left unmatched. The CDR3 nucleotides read TGTGCCAGCAGCTTAACTAGCGGGGGGTGGGACAATGAGCAGTTCTTC. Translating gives CASSLTSGGWDNEQFF.

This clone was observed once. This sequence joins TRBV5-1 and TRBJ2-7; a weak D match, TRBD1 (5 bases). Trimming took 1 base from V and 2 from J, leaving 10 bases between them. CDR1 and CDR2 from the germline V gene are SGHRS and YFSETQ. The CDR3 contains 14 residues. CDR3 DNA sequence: TGCGCCAGCAGCTTGAGGGGTGGGACCTACGAGCAGTACTTC. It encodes CASSLRGGTYEQYF.

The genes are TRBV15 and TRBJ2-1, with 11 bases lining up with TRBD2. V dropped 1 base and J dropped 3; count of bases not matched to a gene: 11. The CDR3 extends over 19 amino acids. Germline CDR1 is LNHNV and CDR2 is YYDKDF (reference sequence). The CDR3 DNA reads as TGTGCCACCAGCAGAGTAGGGGGAACTAGCGGGAGTATCTACAATGAGCAGTTCTTC. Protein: CATSRVGGTSGSIYNEQFF.

CDR3 DNA sequence: TGCGCCAGCAGCTTCTCCCCGCAGGGGACCACCTCTGGAAACACCATATATTTT. Its protein is CASSFSPQGTTSGNTIYF. The rearrangement joins TRBV5-1 to TRBJ1-3; tentative D call: TRBD1 (6 bases). The CDR3 loop spans 18 amino acids. V shed 2 bases and J shed 0 bases, with 18 bases lying between them. CDR1 is SGHRS, CDR2 YFSETQ, per germline.

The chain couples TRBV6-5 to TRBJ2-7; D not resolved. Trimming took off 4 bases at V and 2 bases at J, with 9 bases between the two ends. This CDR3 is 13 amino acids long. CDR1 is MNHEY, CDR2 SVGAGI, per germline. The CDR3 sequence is CASSSEVTYEQYF. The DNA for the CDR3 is TGTGCCAGCAGTTCAGAGGTAACCTACGAGCAGTACTTC.

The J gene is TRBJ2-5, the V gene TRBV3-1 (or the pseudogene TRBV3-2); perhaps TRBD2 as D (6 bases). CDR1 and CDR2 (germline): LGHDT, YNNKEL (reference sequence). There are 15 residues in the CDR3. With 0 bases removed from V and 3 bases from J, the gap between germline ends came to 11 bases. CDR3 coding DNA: TGTGCCAGCAGCCAAGATCTTCGGAGGGAAGAGACCCAGTACTTC. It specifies CASSQDLRREETQYF.

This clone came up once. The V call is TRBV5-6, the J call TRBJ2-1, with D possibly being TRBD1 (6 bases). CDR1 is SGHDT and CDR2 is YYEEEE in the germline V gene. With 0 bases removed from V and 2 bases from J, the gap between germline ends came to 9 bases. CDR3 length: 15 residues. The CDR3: CASSLEDSAYNEQFF. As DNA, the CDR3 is TGTGCCAGCAGCTTGGAGGACAGCGCCTACAATGAGCAGTTCTTC.